The present T cell receptor (beta chain) was sequenced within a study of T cell clonotyping in hematopoietic cell transplantation. The study, taken as a whole, reports: Without cell sorting, CD4 versus CD8 contributions remain unresolved. Pathologically expanded recipient clonotypes increased progressively from day 30 to day 180 as diversity fell. At the given depth, recipient repertoires were over 95% de novo clonotypes.

The CDR3 is made up of 14 amino acids. J was trimmed by 5 bases and V by 2 bases; bases with no gene match: 3. Germline-derived CDR1 and CDR2 are MNHNY and SVGAGI (reference sequence). This clone appeared once. Its specificity is not known. Assay used: immunoSEQ multiplex PCR; TCRdb lists only in-frame clones, some missing. Altogether 16,000 or so clones are present, about 61% being singletons, with the ten largest covering over 9.5%. Recipients were bled about 28 days pretransplant and at posttransplant days 30, 100, 180. The material sequenced was PBMCs, taken 30 days after allogeneic stem cell transplant. This TCR was sampled from a male patient in his 50s who had an allogeneic stem cell transplant from an unrelated donor, so T cells may come from the graft donor. Some clones in this sample may be carry-over from other donors' samples. J is TRBJ1-5 and V is TRBV6-6; 7 bases align to TRBD1. Written as DNA, the CDR3 is TGTGCCAGCAGTTACGGGACAGAAGATCAGCCCCAGCATTTT. This translates into CASSYGTEDQPQHF.